This T cell receptor beta chain was captured in a study of blood T cell repertoires in COVID-19. At the level of the study: Some COVID-19 samples were acute and others convalescent; all came from the United States, Italy and Spain. T cells, B-cell-depleted T cells, or PBMCs supplied cDNA or gDNA.

Under the authors' procedure: Nucleated cell number was recorded as an estimate derived from reference gene primer amplification. Assay used: immunoSEQ multiplex PCR; TCRdb lists only in-frame clones, some missing. The DNA was the basis for D and trimming; V, J and clone size are from that table. This sample carries 110,000 to 150,000 clones, around 90% of them seen once, and the ten largest clones take 1.5% to 2%. Germline V CDR1 and CDR2: LGHDT, YNNKEL (reference sequence). CDR3 length equals 16 residues. Trimming removed 2 bases from V and 4 bases from J; junction bases left unmatched: 10. Material for sequencing was peripheral blood. This rearrangement joins TRBV3-1 (or the pseudogene TRBV3-2) to TRBJ1-2; TRBD1 agrees at 7 bases. This clonotype originated in a woman aged 45-65 years with acute or convalescent COVID-19. This CDR3 is CASSQTGQRPFYGYTF. The CDR3 DNA sequence: TGTGCCAGCAGCCAAACGGGACAGCGACCTTTCTATGGCTACACCTTC.